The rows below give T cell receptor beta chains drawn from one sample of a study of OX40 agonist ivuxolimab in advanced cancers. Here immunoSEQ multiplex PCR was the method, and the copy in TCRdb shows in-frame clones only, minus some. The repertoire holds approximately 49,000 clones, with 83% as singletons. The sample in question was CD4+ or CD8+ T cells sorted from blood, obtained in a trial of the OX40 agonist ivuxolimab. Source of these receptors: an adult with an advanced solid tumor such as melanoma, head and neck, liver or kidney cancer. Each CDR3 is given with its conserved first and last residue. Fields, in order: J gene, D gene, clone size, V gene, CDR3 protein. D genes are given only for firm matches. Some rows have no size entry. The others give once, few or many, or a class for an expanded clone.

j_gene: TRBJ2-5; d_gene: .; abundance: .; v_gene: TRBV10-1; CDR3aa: CASSESGGETQYF
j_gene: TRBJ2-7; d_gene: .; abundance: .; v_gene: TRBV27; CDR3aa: CASKLRGSYEQYF
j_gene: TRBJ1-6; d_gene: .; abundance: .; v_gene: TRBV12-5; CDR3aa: CASGEGSLPNSPLHF
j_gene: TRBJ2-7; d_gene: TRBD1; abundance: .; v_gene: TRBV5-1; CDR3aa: CASSLEVGQGYDEQYF
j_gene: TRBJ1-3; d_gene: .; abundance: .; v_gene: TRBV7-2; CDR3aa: CASSLGGPPGNTIYF
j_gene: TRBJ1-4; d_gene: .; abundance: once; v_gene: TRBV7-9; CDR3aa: CASSFERATNEKLFF
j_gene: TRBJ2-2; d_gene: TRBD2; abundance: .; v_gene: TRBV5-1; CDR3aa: CASSTGLARNTGELFF
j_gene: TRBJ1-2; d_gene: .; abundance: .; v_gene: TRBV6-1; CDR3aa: CASYPSLGGYTF
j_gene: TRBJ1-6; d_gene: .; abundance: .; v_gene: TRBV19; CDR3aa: CASSMLTGNSPLHF
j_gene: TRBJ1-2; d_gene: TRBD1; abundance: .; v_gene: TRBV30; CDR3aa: CAWSVGTGGFHGYTF
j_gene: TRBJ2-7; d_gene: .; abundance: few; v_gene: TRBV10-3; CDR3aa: CAITPGLTSEQYF
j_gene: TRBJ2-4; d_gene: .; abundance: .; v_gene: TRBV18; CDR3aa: CASSPGAGLAKNIQYF
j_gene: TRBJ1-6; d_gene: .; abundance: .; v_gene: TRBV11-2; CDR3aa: CASSQTGSYWDSYNSPLHF
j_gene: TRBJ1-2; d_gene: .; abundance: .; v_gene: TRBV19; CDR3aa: CASSIAGRVNYGYTF
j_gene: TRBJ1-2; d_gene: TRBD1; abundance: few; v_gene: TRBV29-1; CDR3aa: CSVAGTGGSYGYTF
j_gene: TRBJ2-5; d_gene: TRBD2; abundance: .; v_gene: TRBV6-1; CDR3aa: CASSFRLAGEETQYF
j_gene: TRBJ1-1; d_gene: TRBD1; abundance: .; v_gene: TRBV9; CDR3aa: CASSAQGQPNTEAFF
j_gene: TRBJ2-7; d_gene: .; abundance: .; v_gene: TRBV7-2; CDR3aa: CASSLSTINEQYF